This is a list of T cell receptor beta chains from one sample in a study of shared clonotypes between healthy human individuals. Some clones are missing from TCRdb's copy, which holds only in-frame ones; the method was immunoSEQ multiplex PCR. The sample shows over 800,000 clones, about 92% of them seen only once. Sequenced sample: naive CD8+ T cells sorted from blood. The source is a young man in good health. CDR3s leave out the opening cysteine and the closing phenylalanine or tryptophan.

j_gene: TRBJ1-1
v_gene: TRBV9
CDR3aa: ASSKTTGRGTEAF

j_gene: TRBJ2-3
v_gene: TRBV7-9
CDR3aa: ASSLISGSTDTQY

j_gene: TRBJ1-1
v_gene: TRBV7-9
CDR3aa: ASSLPDKNTEAF

j_gene: TRBJ2-2
v_gene: TRBV10-1
CDR3aa: ASSDDIYTGELF

j_gene: TRBJ2-1
v_gene: TRBV29-1
CDR3aa: SVEDGISHEQF

j_gene: TRBJ2-7
v_gene: TRBV28
CDR3aa: ASSSVAHNYEQY

j_gene: TRBJ2-2
v_gene: TRBV5-6
CDR3aa: ASSWGTSGSGELF

j_gene: TRBJ1-2
v_gene: TRBV7-8
CDR3aa: ASSLGGGNYGYT

j_gene: TRBJ2-3
v_gene: TRBV28
CDR3aa: ASSSIRGTTDTQY

j_gene: TRBJ1-5
v_gene: TRBV6-5
CDR3aa: ASSQGGGQPQH

j_gene: TRBJ2-7
v_gene: TRBV28
CDR3aa: ASSLQGLGYEQY

j_gene: TRBJ2-7
v_gene: TRBV25-1
CDR3aa: ASSGVSYEQY

j_gene: TRBJ1-3
v_gene: TRBV4-1
CDR3aa: ASSDRDRVSSGNTIY

j_gene: TRBJ2-2
v_gene: TRBV7-9
CDR3aa: ASSEDRVNTGELF

j_gene: TRBJ2-7
v_gene: TRBV12-5
CDR3aa: ASGLLSYEQY

j_gene: TRBJ2-7
v_gene: TRBV27
CDR3aa: ASNPGTGHYEQY

j_gene: TRBJ2-2
v_gene: TRBV30
CDR3aa: AWSTGVNGELF

j_gene: TRBJ2-7
v_gene: TRBV4-1
CDR3aa: ASSQDGAREQY

j_gene: TRBJ2-3
v_gene: TRBV7-9
CDR3aa: ASSSWASSTDTQY

j_gene: TRBJ2-1
v_gene: TRBV10-3
CDR3aa: AITPGTGYNEQF

j_gene: TRBJ2-1
v_gene: TRBV7-9
CDR3aa: ASSPSGDEQF

j_gene: TRBJ2-2
v_gene: TRBV5-1
CDR3aa: ASSPSDIIAVTGELF

j_gene: TRBJ2-1
v_gene: TRBV2
CDR3aa: ASSWTGDEQF

j_gene: TRBJ1-5
v_gene: TRBV4-3
CDR3aa: ASSQSHRGLSNQPQH

j_gene: TRBJ2-1
v_gene: TRBV27
CDR3aa: ASSFLTVALHPYNEQF

j_gene: TRBJ1-2
v_gene: TRBV29-1
CDR3aa: SVDSVDGYGYT

j_gene: TRBJ1-1
v_gene: TRBV28
CDR3aa: ASSPVWANTEAF